The clone carrying this T cell receptor beta chain has a handful of counts. The CDR3 is 14 amino acids. Trimming took 4 bases from V and 1 from J, leaving 10 bases between them. Germline values: CDR1 MNHEY, CDR2 SVGEGT. The data stem from a study of T-cell reconstitution after alpha-beta-depleted transplantation in children. This sample's TCRbeta library carried unique molecular identifier barcodes. TCRdb analysed the PCR reads with MiXCR anew, one entry per CDR3 protein. The repertoire consists of 500,000 or so distinct CDR3 sequences, with over 25% occurring once and the leading ten covering around 2.5%.

The source is a human donor who donated a stem cell graft to a child with aplastic anemia. The rearrangement links TRBV6-2 or TRBV6-3 to TRBJ1-1, with unresolved D. Sequencing used PBMCs from the stem cell graft donor, obtained from the stem cell graft. The DNA of the CDR3 is TGTGCCAGCAGTTTGCGGGGTCGGAACACTGAAGCTTTCTTT. It encodes CASSLRGRNTEAFF.